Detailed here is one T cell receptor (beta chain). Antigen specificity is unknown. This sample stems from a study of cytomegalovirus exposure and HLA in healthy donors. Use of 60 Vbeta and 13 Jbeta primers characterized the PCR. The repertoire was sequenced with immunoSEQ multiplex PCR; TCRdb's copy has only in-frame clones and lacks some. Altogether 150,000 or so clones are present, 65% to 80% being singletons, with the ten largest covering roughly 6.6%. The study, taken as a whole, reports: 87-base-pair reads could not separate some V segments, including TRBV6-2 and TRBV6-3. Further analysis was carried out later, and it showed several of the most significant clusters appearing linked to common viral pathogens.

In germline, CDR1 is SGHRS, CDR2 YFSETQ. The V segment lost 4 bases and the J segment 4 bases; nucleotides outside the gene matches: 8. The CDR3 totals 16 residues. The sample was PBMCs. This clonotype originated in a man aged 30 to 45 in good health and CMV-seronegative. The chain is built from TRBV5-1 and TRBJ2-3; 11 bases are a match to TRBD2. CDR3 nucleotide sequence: TGCGCCAGCAGCCTAGGGACTAGCGGCCCCCCAGATACGCAGTATTTT. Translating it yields CASSLGTSGPPDTQYF.